Below, 3 T cell receptor beta chains from the same sample are listed, as sequenced in a study of Ad26.COV2.S vaccination and SARS-CoV-2 variants. Produced via immunoSEQ multiplex PCR; TCRdb's table is partial and in-frame only. The sample shows about 680,000 clones, more than 80% of them seen only once. Treatment described: 15 to 20 received Ad26.COV2.S at low or high dose, single or two shots; about 5 received placebo; per-sample allocation not given. The samples were gathered on day 63 after the first injection of vaccine or placebo. The source material was peripheral blood, sampled in a trial of Ad26.COV2.S vaccine versus placebo. The receptors here all came from a person between 18 and 65 years old who received the Ad26.COV2.S COVID-19 vaccine or a placebo.

The chain uses TRBV5-1 and TRBJ1-1; 7 bases match TRBD1. The length of the CDR3 is 14 residues. Unmatched junction bases numbered 2, after V lost 2 bases and J lost 1 base. The germline V gene has CDR1 SGHRS and CDR2 YFSETQ. CDR3: CASSFRQGNTEAFF. The CDR3 DNA sequence: TGCGCCAGCAGCTTCCGACAGGGGAACACTGAAGCTTTCTTT. The full variable domain, with the rest looked up from reference TRBV5-1 and TRBJ1-1, is KAGVTQTPRYLIKTRGQQVTLSCSPISGHRSVSWYQQTPGQGLQFLFEYFSETQRNKGNFPGRFSGRQFSNSRSEMNVSTLELGDSALYLCASSFRQGNTEAFFGQGTRLTVV.

This rearrangement joins TRBV2 to TRBJ2-7, with 9 bases fitting TRBD1. V lost 6 bases and J lost 5; bases outside the gene matches: 5. This CDR3 contains 13 residues. The V gene's germline CDR1 is SNHLY and CDR2 FYNNEI. In DNA, the CDR3 is TGTGCCAGCAGCGGGACAGGGAACCACGAGCAGTACTTC. This codes for CASSGTGNHEQYF.

The V call is TRBV9, the J call TRBJ1-2; D might be TRBD1 (5 bases). CDR1 SGDLS and CDR2 YYNGEE come from the germline V gene. V was cut by 3 bases and J by 5 bases, with 8 bases left in between. This CDR3 contains 12 residues. CDR3 nucleotides: TGTGCCAGCAGCGCCGACAGATATGGCTACACCTTC. Its protein product is CASSADRYGYTF.